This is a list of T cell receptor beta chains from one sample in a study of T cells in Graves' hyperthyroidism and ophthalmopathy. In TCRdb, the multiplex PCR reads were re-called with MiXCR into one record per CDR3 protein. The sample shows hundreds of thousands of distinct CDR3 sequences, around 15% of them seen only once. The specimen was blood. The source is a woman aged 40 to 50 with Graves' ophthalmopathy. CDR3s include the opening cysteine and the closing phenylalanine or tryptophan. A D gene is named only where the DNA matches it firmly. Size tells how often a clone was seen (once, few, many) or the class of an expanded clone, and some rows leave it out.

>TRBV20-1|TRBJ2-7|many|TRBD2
TGCAGTGCTAGTATACTAGCGGGAGGGCCTTTCTACGAGCAGTACTTC
CSASILAGGPFYEQYF
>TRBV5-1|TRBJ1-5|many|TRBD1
TGCGCCAGCAGTTACGGGACAGGGATTAATCAGCCCCAGCATTTT
CASSYGTGINQPQHF
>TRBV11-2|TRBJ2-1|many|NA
TGTGCCAGCAGTCCCCCGACTAGTTCCAATGAGCAGTTCTTC
CASSPPTSSNEQFF
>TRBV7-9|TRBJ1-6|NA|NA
TGTGCCAGCAGCTCCGAGAGTTCTTCAGTCATCCAAGGGTCACCCCTCCACTTT
CASSSESSSVIQGSPLHF
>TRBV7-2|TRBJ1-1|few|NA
TGTGCCAGACAGGGTGGTACTGAAGCTTTCTTT
CARQGGTEAFF
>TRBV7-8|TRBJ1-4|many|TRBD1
TGTGCCAGCAGCGCAGGGGGCAGGGGTGAAAAACTGTTTTTT
CASSAGGRGEKLFF
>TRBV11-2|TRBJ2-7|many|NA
TGTGCCAGCAGCTACGTAGTGGCGTACGAGCAGTACTTC
CASSYVVAYEQYF
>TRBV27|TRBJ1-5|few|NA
TGTGCCAGCAGCAGCAATCCGACAGGACGCAATCAGCCCCAGCATTTT
CASSSNPTGRNQPQHF
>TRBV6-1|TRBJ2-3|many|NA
TGTGCCAGCAGTGAAGGTACCCTAGACTACACAGATACGCAGTATTTT
CASSEGTLDYTDTQYF
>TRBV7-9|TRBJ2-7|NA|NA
TGTGCCAGCAGTGAATGGAGCAGTACCTACGAGCAGTACTTC
CASSEWSSTYEQYF
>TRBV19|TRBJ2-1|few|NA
TGTGCCAGTAGTTTATCCTCCCCCGGTAGGGGTGCCTACAATGAGCAGTTCTTC
CASSLSSPGRGAYNEQFF
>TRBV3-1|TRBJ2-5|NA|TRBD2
TGTGCCAGCAGCCAAGCATCGACTAGCGGGCAAGAGACCCAGTACTTC
CASSQASTSGQETQYF
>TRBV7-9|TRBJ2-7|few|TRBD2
TGTGCCAGCAGCTCGGGACTAAACTACGAGCAGTACTTC
CASSSGLNYEQYF
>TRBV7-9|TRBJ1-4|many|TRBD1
TGTGCCAGCAGCTCCACCGGGACAGGGGGGGAAAAACTGTTTTTT
CASSSTGTGGEKLFF
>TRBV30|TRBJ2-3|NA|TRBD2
TGTGCCTGGAGTGTAGGGCTAACGGGAGGCGATACGCAGTATTTT
CAWSVGLTGGDTQYF
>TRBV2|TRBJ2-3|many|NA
TGTGCCAGCAGGCCGGGACCGGTGAACACAGATACGCAGTATTTT
CASRPGPVNTDTQYF
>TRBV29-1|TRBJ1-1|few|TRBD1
TGCAGCGTTACAACAGGGGGCCCTTACACTGAAGCTTTCTTT
CSVTTGGPYTEAFF
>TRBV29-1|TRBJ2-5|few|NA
TGCAGCGTTGAAGATCTATACCGGGGCCCCGGAACCCAGTACTTC
CSVEDLYRGPGTQYF
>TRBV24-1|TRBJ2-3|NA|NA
TGTGCCACCAGTGATTTACCGAGAGGGGAGACAGATACGCAGTATTTT
CATSDLPRGETDTQYF
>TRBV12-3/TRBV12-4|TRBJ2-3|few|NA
TGTGCCAGCAGTCCTTGGGCAGGGTCAAATACGCAGTATTTT
CASSPWAGSNTQYF
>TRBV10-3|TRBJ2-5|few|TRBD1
TGTGCCACCGGGACAGGGGGCTTTGTGGAGACCCAGTACTTC
CATGTGGFVETQYF
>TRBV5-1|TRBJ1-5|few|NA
TGCACCAGCAGCTTGGCGGGGTATCAGCCCCAGCATTTT
CTSSLAGYQPQHF
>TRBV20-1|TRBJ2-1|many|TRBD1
TGCAGTGCCACCCAGGGGGCGGCACAAAATGAGCAGTTCTTC
CSATQGAAQNEQFF
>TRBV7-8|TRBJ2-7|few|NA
TGTGCCAGCAGCTTAGAGGTCGGGATGGCGCCTATAAACTACGAGCAGTACTTC
CASSLEVGMAPINYEQYF
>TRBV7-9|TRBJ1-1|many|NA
TGTGCCAGCAGCTTATTTCGCCCCGGTGAAGCTTTCTTT
CASSLFRPGEAFF
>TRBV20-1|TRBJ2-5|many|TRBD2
TGCAGTGCTAAAGAGGGGGGACTAGCGGGAGGAGAGACCCAGTACTTC
CSAKEGGLAGGETQYF